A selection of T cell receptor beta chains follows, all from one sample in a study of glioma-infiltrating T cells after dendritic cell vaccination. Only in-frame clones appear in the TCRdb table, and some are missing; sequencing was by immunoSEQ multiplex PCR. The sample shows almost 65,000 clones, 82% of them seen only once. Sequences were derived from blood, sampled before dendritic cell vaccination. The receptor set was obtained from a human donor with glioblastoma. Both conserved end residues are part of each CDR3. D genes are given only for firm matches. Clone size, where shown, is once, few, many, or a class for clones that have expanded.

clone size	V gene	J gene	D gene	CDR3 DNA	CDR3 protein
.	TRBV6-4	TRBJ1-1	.	TGTGCCAGCAGTGACGCAGGACAACTTGAAGCTTTCTTT	CASSDAGQLEAFF
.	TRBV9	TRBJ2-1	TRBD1	TGTGCCAGCAGCGGGGGACAGCCTGTAACTTCCTACAATGAGCAGTTCTTC	CASSGGQPVTSYNEQFF
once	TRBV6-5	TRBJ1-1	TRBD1	TGTGCCAGCAGTCGGACAGGGGAGAACACTGAAGCTTTCTTT	CASSRTGENTEAFF
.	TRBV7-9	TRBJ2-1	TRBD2	TGTGCCAGCAGCTCCCTCCCCCGGGGGGGGAATTACAATGAGCAGTTCTTC	CASSSLPRGGNYNEQFF
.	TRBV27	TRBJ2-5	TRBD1	TGTGCCAGCAGTTTAGGGACAGGGGATGGGACCCAGTACTTC	CASSLGTGDGTQYF
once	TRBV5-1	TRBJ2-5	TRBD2	TGCGCCAGCAGCTTGGTAGCGGGGGCCGGGGAGACCCAGTACTTC	CASSLVAGAGETQYF
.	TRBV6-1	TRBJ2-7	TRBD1	TGTGCCAGCCGAGGGGACAGGGGAGGTGGCTACGAGCAGTACTTC	CASRGDRGGGYEQYF
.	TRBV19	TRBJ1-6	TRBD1	TGTGCCAGTAGTATAGGGGACAGTGGGAATTCACCCCTCCACTTT	CASSIGDSGNSPLHF
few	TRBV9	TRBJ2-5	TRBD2	TGTGCCAGCAGCGTAGGGAGCGGGGGGCGACACCAAGAGACCCAGTACTTC	CASSVGSGGRHQETQYF
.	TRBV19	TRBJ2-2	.	TGTGCCAGTGGAGGGACCGGGGAGCTGTTTTTT	CASGGTGELFF
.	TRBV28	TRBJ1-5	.	TGTGCCAGCAGTCTACCCGGACGGACAGATCAGCCCCAGCATTTT	CASSLPGRTDQPQHF
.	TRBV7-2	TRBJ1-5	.	TGTGCCAGCAGCTTATCGAGCCGAGATCAGCCCCAGCATTTT	CASSLSSRDQPQHF
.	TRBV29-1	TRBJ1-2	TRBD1	TGCAGCGTTGAAAAAGAGACAGGGTACGATGGCTACACCTTC	CSVEKETGYDGYTF
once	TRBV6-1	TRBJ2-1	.	TGTGCCAGCAGTGAAAGCCCGTGGGGCTCAAGGAATGAGCAGTTCTTC	CASSESPWGSRNEQFF
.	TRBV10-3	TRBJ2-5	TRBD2	TGTGCCATCAGTATAGCGGGGGGCTTTCAAGAGACCCAGTACTTC	CAISIAGGFQETQYF
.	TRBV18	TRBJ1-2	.	TGTGCCAGCTCACCAATCGCGGCTGAGCGGACCCTAGGCTACACCTTC	CASSPIAAERTLGYTF
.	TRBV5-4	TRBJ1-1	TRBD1	TGTGCCAGCAGCTTGGTGAGGGGGCGGGGCACTGAAGCTTTCTTT	CASSLVRGRGTEAFF
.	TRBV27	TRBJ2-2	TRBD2	TGTGCCAGCAGGAAGGGACTAGCGGGTATCATCGGGGAGCTGTTTTTT	CASRKGLAGIIGELFF
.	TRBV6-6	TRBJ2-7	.	TGTGCCAGCAGTTCGACAGAATACGAGCAGTACTTC	CASSSTEYEQYF
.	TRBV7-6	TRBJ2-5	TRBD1	TGTGCCAGCAGCTTAGTGTCGAAAGGGGGCTCAGAGACCCAGTACTTC	CASSLVSKGGSETQYF
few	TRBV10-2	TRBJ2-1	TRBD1	TGCGCCGCTAGACAGGGCTCTAGGGCCTTCGATGAGCAGTTCTTC	CAARQGSRAFDEQFF
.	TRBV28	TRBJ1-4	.	TGTGCCAGCAGCAGGGGCCTGGAAAAACTGTTTTTT	CASSRGLEKLFF
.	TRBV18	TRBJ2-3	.	TGTGCCAGCTCCGGAAAGGGGCCAAACACAGATACGCAGTATTTT	CASSGKGPNTDTQYF
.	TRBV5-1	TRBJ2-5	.	TGCGCCAGCACCATGAGGCAGTCGTACAAAGAGACCCAGTACTTC	CASTMRQSYKETQYF
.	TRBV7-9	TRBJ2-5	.	TGTGCCAGCAGCCCCTCCGGGGGCCAAGAGACCCAGTACTTC	CASSPSGGQETQYF
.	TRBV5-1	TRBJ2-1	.	TGCGCCAGCGGTACGGGTGCAGCGAGCTCCTACAATGAGCAGTTCTTC	CASGTGAASSYNEQFF
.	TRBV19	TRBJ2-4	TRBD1	TGTGCCAGTAGTAGCGAGACAGGGGATTACATTCAGTACTTC	CASSSETGDYIQYF
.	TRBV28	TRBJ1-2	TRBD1	TGTGCCAGCAGTCGGGACAGTGCCTATGGCTACACCTTC	CASSRDSAYGYTF
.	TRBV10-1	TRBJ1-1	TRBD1	TGCGCCAGCAGGGAGTCCCGGGACAGGGGGAACACTGAAGCTTTCTTT	CASRESRDRGNTEAFF
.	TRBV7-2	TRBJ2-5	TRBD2	TGTGCCAGCAGCTTATATTCTGCGGGGGGGTTGGAGACCCAGTACTTC	CASSLYSAGGLETQYF
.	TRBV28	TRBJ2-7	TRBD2	TGTGCCAGCATTCATAGCGGGGAGTTTTCCTACGAGCAGTACTTC	CASIHSGEFSYEQYF
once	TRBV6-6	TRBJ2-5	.	TGTGCCAGCAGCCCCGGGGAGACCCAGTACTTC	CASSPGETQYF
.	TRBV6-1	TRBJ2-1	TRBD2	TGTGCCAGCAGCCACGGGGGGGGTGAGCAGTTCTTC	CASSHGGGEQFF
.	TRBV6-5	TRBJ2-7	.	TGTGCCAGCAGTTACAGCTCTAGCTCCTACGAGCAGTACTTC	CASSYSSSSYEQYF
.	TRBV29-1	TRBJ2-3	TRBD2	TGCAGCGTTGAAAGAGGGGCGCGGGGGGGGCTTGATACGCAGTATTTT	CSVERGARGGLDTQYF
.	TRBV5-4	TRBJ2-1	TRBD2	TGTGCCAGCAGCTTCTTCGTAACTAGCGGGGGGGCCGGGCAGTTCTTC	CASSFFVTSGGAGQFF
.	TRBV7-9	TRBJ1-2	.	TGTGCCAGCAGTCCATTTACTGATGGCTACACCTTC	CASSPFTDGYTF
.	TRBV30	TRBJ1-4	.	TGTGCCTGGTCCCTAGGACTAGCTAATGAAAAACTGTTTTTT	CAWSLGLANEKLFF
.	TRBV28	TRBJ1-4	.	TGTGCCAGCAGTTTAGGCAGGGGCCGTAATGAAAAACTGTTTTTT	CASSLGRGRNEKLFF
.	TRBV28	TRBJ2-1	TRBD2	TGTGCCAGCAGCGGACTAGCGGGGCGGGATGAGCAGTTCTTC	CASSGLAGRDEQFF
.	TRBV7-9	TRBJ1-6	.	TGTGCCAGCAGCGTCAGCTCCTATAATTCACCCCTCCACTTT	CASSVSSYNSPLHF
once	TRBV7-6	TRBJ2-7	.	TGTGCCAGCAGCTTAGCTCGGGACACCTACGAGCAGTACTTC	CASSLARDTYEQYF
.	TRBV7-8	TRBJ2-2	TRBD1	TGTGCCAGCAGCCCCGGGACAGGGACCGGGGAGCTGTTTTTT	CASSPGTGTGELFF
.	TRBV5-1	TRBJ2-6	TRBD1	TGCGCCAGCAGCACGACAGGGGGCAATGGGGCCAACGTCCTGACTTTC	CASSTTGGNGANVLTF
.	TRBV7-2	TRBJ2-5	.	TGTGCCAGCAGCTCCCTTCGGAGCGGCGTACCCTACTTC	CASSSLRSGVPYF
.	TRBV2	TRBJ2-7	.	TGTGCCAGCAGGGGGGACTGGATGAGCTCCTACGAGCAGTACTTC	CASRGDWMSSYEQYF